The next 25 T cell receptor beta chains were all read from a single sample in a study of response to subunit inactivated influenza vaccine. Via MiXCR, TCRdb re-called the RT-PCR reads, giving one row per CDR3 protein. The sample consists of roughly 570,000 distinct CDR3 sequences, 10% to 15% of them appearing once. The input for sequencing was PBMCs from blood, taken 35 to 45 days after vaccination. These receptor sequences come from a man aged 50-60 years who received an inactivated influenza vaccine.

The rearrangement links TRBV6-2 or TRBV6-3 to TRBJ2-1; 7 bases align to TRBD2. The CDR3 is 15 amino acids. The trim removed 4 bases at V and 9 bases at J, leaving 12 bases unmatched. Germline CDR1 reads MNHEY; CDR2 reads SVGEGT. CDR3 nucleotide sequence: TGTGCCAGCAGTTTTCGGGGACTATCAGGGCTTGAGCAGTTCTTC. Residues: CASSFRGLSGLEQFF.

The sample holds many counts of this clonotype. The chain employs TRBV5-5 and TRBJ2-5; 8 nucleotides line up with TRBD1. The CDR3 consists of 15 residues. J was trimmed by 2 bases and V by 4 bases; bases with no gene match: 7. Germline V lookup: CDR1 SGHKS, CDR2 YYEKEE (reference sequence). This CDR3 is CASSQGQGLQETQYF. The CDR3 coding sequence is TGTGCCAGCAGCCAAGGACAGGGATTACAAGAGACCCAGTACTTC.

This clonotype was counted at least ten times. J is TRBJ2-3 and V is TRBV6-5, with D perhaps TRBD1 (6 bases). This CDR3 region has 19 residues. The ends were cut back, 0 bases at V and 4 bases at J, with 23 bases in the middle. Germline CDR1 MNHEY, CDR2 SVGAGI. The chain's CDR3 is CASSYSILSRFRGADTQYF. Written as DNA, the CDR3 is TGTGCCAGCAGTTACTCGATTCTCTCTCGGTTCAGGGGTGCAGATACGCAGTATTTT.

The rearrangement links TRBV20-1 to TRBJ2-3, with a tentative D call TRBD2 (6 bases). This CDR3 is built from 15 residues. The V gene lost 3 bases and the J gene lost 5 bases, with 18 bases spanning the gap. Germline V lookup: CDR1 DFQATT, CDR2 SNEGSKA (reference sequence). The CDR3 is CSARAPFASVDTQYF. CDR3 nucleotides: TGCAGTGCTAGGGCCCCTTTTGCTAGCGTAGATACGCAGTATTTT.

The chain joins TRBV11-2 to TRBJ2-1, with 9 nucleotides matching TRBD2. Germline V CDR1 and CDR2: SGHAT, FQNNGV. This CDR3 has 17 amino acids. The trim removed 8 bases at V and 4 bases at J, leaving 15 bases unmatched. The CDR3 region has the DNA TGTGCCAGCGGTACGCTAGCGGGGACCTTTCCGTACAATGAGCAGTTCTTC. This codes for CASGTLAGTFPYNEQFF.

The chain recombines TRBV11-2 with TRBJ2-2; a weak D match, TRBD1 (6 bases). The CDR3 totals 15 residues. CDR1 SGHAT and CDR2 FQNNGV come from the germline V gene. The germline V and J ends were trimmed by 7 bases and 2 bases, with 14 bases remaining between them. This CDR3 is CASNTVRGNTGELFF. CDR3 sequence (DNA): TGTGCCAGCAACACCGTCAGGGGAAACACCGGGGAGCTGTTTTTT.

This clonotype has at least ten counts. The chain links TRBV6-1 to TRBJ2-1; 9 bases agree with TRBD1. This CDR3 is 16 amino acids long. The germline gives CDR1 MNHNS, CDR2 SASEGT. V lost 5 bases to trimming and J lost 5 bases; unmatched junction nucleotides: 10. This chain's CDR3 is CASSLGQGTYNNEQFF. DNA of the CDR3: TGTGCCAGCAGTCTTGGACAGGGGACGTATAACAATGAGCAGTTCTTC.

The rearrangement joins TRBV10-3 to TRBJ2-3; 13 nucleotides align to TRBD2. The CDR3 extends over 14 amino acids. Germline-derived CDR1 and CDR2 are ENHRY and SYGVKD. V lost 10 bases and J lost 4; bases outside the gene matches: 5. CDR3 residues: CATGLAGEPDTQYF. The CDR3 DNA reads as TGTGCCACTGGACTAGCGGGAGAGCCAGATACGCAGTATTTT.

This clonotype has at least ten counts. V gene TRBV7-9 combines with J gene TRBJ1-4; D is unresolved. Trimming left V 2 bases short and J 8 bases short, with 3 bases between. The germline CDR1 and CDR2 sequences are SEHNR and FQNEAQ (reference sequence). This CDR3 spans 11 amino acids. The chain's CDR3 is CASSLTEKLFF. The CDR3 DNA follows: TGTGCCAGCAGCTTAACAGAAAAACTGTTTTTT.

This clonotype was observed a few times. The rearrangement joins TRBV6-2 or TRBV6-3 to TRBJ1-5; the match to TRBD1 covers 10 bases. CDR1 and CDR2 from the germline V gene are MNHEY and SVGEGT. J gave up 5 bases and V 8 bases, and 3 bases lay outside the gene matches. The CDR3 is made up of 13 amino acids. The CDR3 protein is CASGGQGYQPQHF. CDR3 in DNA: TGTGCCAGCGGGGGACAGGGGTATCAGCCCCAGCATTTT.

Ten or more counts support this clonotype. This chain connects TRBV6-2 or TRBV6-3 to TRBJ2-7; no clear D gene. Between the trimmed V and J ends, which lost 5 bases and 2 bases, there was a span of 4 bases. The CDR3 runs to 11 residues. Per germline, CDR1 MNHEY and CDR2 SVGEGT. As DNA, the CDR3 is TGTGCCAGCAGTACCACCTACGAGCAGTACTTC. Amino acid sequence: CASSTTYEQYF.

This clonotype was recorded a few times. The chain links TRBV20-1 to TRBJ1-5; TRBD1 aligns across 8 bases. The CDR3 covers 13 residues. Germline V gene sequence: CDR1 DFQATT, CDR2 SNEGSKA (reference sequence). V trimming: 6 bases; J trimming: 3 bases; junction bases outside the gene matches: 4. The CDR3 is CSASTGANQPQHF. The CDR3 nucleotides are TGCAGTGCCTCGACAGGGGCCAATCAGCCCCAGCATTTT.

The V and J genes are TRBV2 and TRBJ2-1; 13 positions agree with TRBD2. Germline V gene data show CDR1 as SNHLY and CDR2 as FYNNEI. The CDR3 contains 15 residues. J gave up 9 bases and V 4 bases, and 6 bases lay outside the gene matches. The CDR3 sequence: CASSGTSGRDGEQFF. The CDR3, as DNA: TGTGCCAGCAGTGGCACTAGCGGGAGGGATGGTGAGCAGTTCTTC.

The V call is TRBV5-6, the J call TRBJ1-1; D is unresolved. The CDR3 sequence is 12 residues long. V lost 4 bases and J lost 7, with 11 bases in between. In germline, CDR1 is SGHDT, CDR2 YYEEEE. The CDR3 loop reads CASSPTRGEAFF. The CDR3 DNA follows: TGTGCCAGCAGCCCCACTCGGGGTGAAGCTTTCTTT.

This chain links TRBV6-5 with TRBJ2-7, with 9 bases aligning to TRBD2. Germline CDR1 MNHEY, CDR2 SVGAGI. This CDR3 contains 15 residues. The V segment lost 2 bases and the J segment 4 bases; nucleotides outside the gene matches: 6. CDR3 coding DNA: TGTGCCAGCAGTTACGATAGCGGGAGAAGTTACGAGCAGTACTTC. Its protein is CASSYDSGRSYEQYF.

This clonotype was counted only a few times. The chain joins TRBV4-1 to TRBJ2-7, with 7 bases aligning to TRBD1. Trimming at V came to 3 bases and at J to 4 bases, leaving 6 bases not matched to a gene. Germline CDR1 reads MGHRA; CDR2 reads YSYEKL. CDR3 length equals 14 residues. The CDR3 loop reads CASSHLQGEYEQYF. The DNA for the CDR3 is TGCGCCAGCAGCCACCTTCAGGGGGAGTACGAGCAGTACTTC.

This chain connects TRBV28 to TRBJ2-6; no clear D. V was trimmed by 6 bases and J by 5 bases, leaving 11 bases between them. Germline loops: CDR1 MDHEN, CDR2 SYDVKM. The CDR3 is 14 amino acids. The CDR3 region has the DNA TGTGCCAGCAGCCCAGCCGCCCGGGCCAACGTCCTGACTTTC. It translates to CASSPAARANVLTF.

This clonotype was seen more than once but under ten times. The chain employs TRBV6-5 and TRBJ2-5; D not certain. Trimming left V 1 base short and J 2 bases short, with 11 bases between. The CDR3 consists of 15 residues. The germline CDR1 and CDR2 sequences are MNHEY and SVGAGI. CDR3 nucleotide sequence: TGTGCCAGCAGTTACTTTGGCAGCGAACAAGAGACCCAGTACTTC. Its protein is CASSYFGSEQETQYF.

This sequence joins TRBV28 and TRBJ1-5, with D maybe TRBD1 (5 bases). Germline assignment: CDR1 MDHEN and CDR2 SYDVKM. This CDR3 contains 12 residues. Between the trimmed V and J ends, which lost 4 bases and 7 bases, there was a span of 8 bases. DNA for the CDR3: TGTGCCAGCAGTTCGAGGGGACAGCCCCAGCATTTT. Translation: CASSSRGQPQHF.

A few counts support this clonotype. The rearrangement uses TRBV20-1 and TRBJ2-1, with 14 bases that match TRBD2. The V and J ends lost 1 base and 16 bases, in that order; junction bases with no gene match: 6. The germline V gene has CDR1 DFQATT and CDR2 SNEGSKA (reference sequence). The CDR3 runs to 13 residues. The CDR3 here is CSARVGTSGRKFF. The CDR3 DNA is TGCAGTGCTAGAGTTGGGACTAGCGGGAGAAAATTCTTC.

In this sample, this clonotype turned up many times. The V gene is TRBV12-3 or TRBV12-4, the J gene TRBJ2-1, with 11 positions matching TRBD2. The CDR3 is 17 amino acids. J gave up 6 bases and V 5 bases, and 12 bases lay outside the gene matches. In nucleotides, the CDR3 is TGTGCCAGCAGTCCAGTAGCGGGGGGGCCGAAGTCCAATGAGCAGTTCTTC. Translated, it gives CASSPVAGGPKSNEQFF.

There are a few counts of this clonotype. The chain couples TRBV5-1 to TRBJ2-3; 10 bases map to TRBD1. V lost 3 bases and J lost 3; bases outside the gene matches: 4. The CDR3 consists of 15 residues. CDR1 and CDR2 (germline): SGHRS, YFSETQ. This chain's CDR3 is CASSWGTGDTDTQYF. CDR3 nucleotide sequence: TGCGCCAGCAGCTGGGGGACAGGGGATACAGATACGCAGTATTTT. The full variable domain, its missing parts supplied by reference TRBV5-1 and TRBJ2-3, is KAGVTQTPRYLIKTRGQQVTLSCSPISGHRSVSWYQQTPGQGLQFLFEYFSETQRNKGNFPGRFSGRQFSNSRSEMNVSTLELGDSALYLCASSWGTGDTDTQYFGPGTRLTVL.

This chain joins TRBV20-1 and TRBJ2-7; 8 bases are a match to TRBD2. The V segment lost 0 bases and the J segment 3 bases; nucleotides outside the gene matches: 4. Germline V gives CDR1 DFQATT, CDR2 SNEGSKA (reference sequence). The CDR3 length is 14 residues. This chain's CDR3 is CSARDIGRDYEQYF. CDR3 coding DNA: TGCAGTGCTAGAGATATCGGGAGGGACTACGAGCAGTACTTC.

The chain combines TRBV4-1 with TRBJ2-5; D perhaps matches TRBD1 (6 bases). V lost 1 base, J lost 0 bases, and 12 bases lay in between. CDR1 and CDR2 (germline): MGHRA, YSYEKL. The CDR3 runs to 16 residues. The CDR3, as DNA: TGCGCCAGCAGCCAAGTTTTTCGACAGGACCAAGAGACCCAGTACTTC. Translated: CASSQVFRQDQETQYF.

This clonotype was seen repeatedly, ten times or more. The chain uses TRBV20-1 and TRBJ1-6; 8 bases are shared with TRBD1. The V and J ends lost 0 bases and 9 bases, in that order; junction bases with no gene match: 7. CDR1 DFQATT and CDR2 SNEGSKA come from the germline V gene (reference sequence). The CDR3 has 15 residues. The CDR3 DNA follows: TGCAGTGCTAGAGATATCGACAGGGGTGGTTCACCCCTCCACTTT. Protein: CSARDIDRGGSPLHF.